A selection of T cell receptor beta chains follows, all from one sample in a study of T cell responses to AZD1222 COVID-19 vaccine. Only in-frame clones appear in the TCRdb table, and some are missing; sequencing was by immunoSEQ multiplex PCR. This sample has approximately 160,000 clones; about nine tenths occur once, and the top ten carry approximately 1.4%. The source material was peripheral blood, sampled on day 0 of AZD1222 vaccination. Source of these receptors: an adult in good health. The CDR3 runs from the conserved cysteine through the conserved F or W. Fields, in order: clone size, V gene, CDR3 protein. Clone size is given for some rows only: seen once, a few or many times, or a class if the clone is expanded.

>-|TRBV14
CASSQQWGTVGELFF
>-|TRBV7-8
CASLPGQGNYEQYF
>few|TRBV4-1
CASSYPGQGYGYTF
>once|TRBV11-3
CASSAQGAANEKLFF
>-|TRBV7-2
CASSLGQELLDGYTF
>-|TRBV11-2
CASSSSDFYEQYF
>-|TRBV6-2/TRBV6-3
CASSQDLAGRQSAFF
>once|TRBV11-3
CASSTPSGFTGELFF
>-|TRBV9
CASSPQRRDYEQYF
>-|TRBV5-1
CASSLGASTNEKLFF
>-|TRBV30
CAWDHWNTEAFF
>-|TRBV19
CASSILNTGELFF
>-|TRBV10-2
CASSGRASNDNNEQFF
>-|TRBV6-5
CASRGKGARTDTQYF
>-|TRBV19
CASSSQGGYGELFF
>-|TRBV6-5
CASSYSYANTGELFF
>-|TRBV30
CAWSVQGYTEAFF
>-|TRBV19
CASSPGLNQPQHF
>once|TRBV5-8
CASSFITDNYGYTF
>few|TRBV7-2
CASSLVWTGSHEQYF
>-|TRBV12-3/TRBV12-4
CASSGTAYGYTF
>once|TRBV27
CASSWSGANVLTF
>-|TRBV9
CASSAGTREDTEAFF
>once|TRBV20-1
CSARDNYGYTF
>few|TRBV5-1
CASRIQGSNEKLFF
>once|TRBV27
CARIRDRGSSNQPQHF
>once|TRBV11-1
CASSFGFSGNTIYF
>once|TRBV4-3
CASSQDRDYGYTF
>-|TRBV18
CASSPPASGFNEQFF